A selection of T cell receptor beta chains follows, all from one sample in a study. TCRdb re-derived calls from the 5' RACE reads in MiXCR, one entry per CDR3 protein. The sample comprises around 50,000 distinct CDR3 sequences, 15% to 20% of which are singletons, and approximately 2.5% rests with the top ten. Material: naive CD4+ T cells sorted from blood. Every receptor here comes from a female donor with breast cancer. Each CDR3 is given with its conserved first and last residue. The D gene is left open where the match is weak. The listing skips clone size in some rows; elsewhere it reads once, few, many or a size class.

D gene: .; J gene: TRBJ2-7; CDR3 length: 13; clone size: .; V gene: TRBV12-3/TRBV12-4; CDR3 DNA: TGTGCCAGCAGTTTTGGGTTATACTACGAGCAGTACTTC; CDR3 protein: CASSFGLYYEQYF
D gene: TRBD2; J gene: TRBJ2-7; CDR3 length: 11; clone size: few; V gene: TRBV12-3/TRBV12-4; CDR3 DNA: TGTGCCAGCAGCCCGGGCGGGAGAATATACTTC; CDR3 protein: CASSPGGRIYF
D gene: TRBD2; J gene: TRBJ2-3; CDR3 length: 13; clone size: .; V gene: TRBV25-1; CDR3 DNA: TGTGCCAGCAGTAGGATAGCGGGGGATACGCAGTATTTT; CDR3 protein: CASSRIAGDTQYF
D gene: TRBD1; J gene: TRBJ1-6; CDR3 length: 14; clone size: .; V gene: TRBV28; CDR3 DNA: TGTGCCAGCAGATCGGGACAGAGAGTTTCACCCCTCCACTTT; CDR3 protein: CASRSGQRVSPLHF
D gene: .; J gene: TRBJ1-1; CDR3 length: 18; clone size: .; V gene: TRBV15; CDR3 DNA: TGTGCCACCAGCAGAGATAGAACCCGGGGTGGATTTTCCCCGTTGACTTTCTTT; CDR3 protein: CATSRDRTRGGFSPLTFF
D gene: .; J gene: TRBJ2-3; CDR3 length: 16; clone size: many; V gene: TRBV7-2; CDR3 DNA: TGTGCCAGCAGCTTTCATTCCGCCGGGGTAGCAGATACGCAGTATTTT; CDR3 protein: CASSFHSAGVADTQYF
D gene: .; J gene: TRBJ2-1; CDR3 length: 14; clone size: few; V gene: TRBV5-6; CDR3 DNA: TGTGCCAGCAGCCCTAACCGTAAACGGGGTGAGCAGTTCTTC; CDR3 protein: CASSPNRKRGEQFF
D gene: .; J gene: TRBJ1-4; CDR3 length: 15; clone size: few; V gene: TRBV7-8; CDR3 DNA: TGTGCCAGCAGCCCATATGGGTCAACTAATGAAAAACTGTTTTTT; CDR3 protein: CASSPYGSTNEKLFF
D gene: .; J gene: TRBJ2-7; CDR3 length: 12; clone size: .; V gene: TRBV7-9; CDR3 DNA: TGTGCCAGCAGCATTACCCTAAAAGGCCTGTACTTC; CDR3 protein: CASSITLKGLYF
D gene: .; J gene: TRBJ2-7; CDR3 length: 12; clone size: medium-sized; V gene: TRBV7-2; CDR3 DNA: TGTGCCAGCAGCCCTTACAGGGAAGAGCAGTACTTC; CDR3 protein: CASSPYREEQYF
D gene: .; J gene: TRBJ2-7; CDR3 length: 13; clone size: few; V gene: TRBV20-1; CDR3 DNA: TGCAGTGCGATCGACAGGTCCAGCACCGAGCAGTACTTC; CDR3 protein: CSAIDRSSTEQYF
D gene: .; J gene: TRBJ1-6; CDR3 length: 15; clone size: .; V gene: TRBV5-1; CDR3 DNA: TGCGCCAGCAGCGCGCGGGACGGCGGGAATTCACCCCTCCACTTT; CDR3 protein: CASSARDGGNSPLHF
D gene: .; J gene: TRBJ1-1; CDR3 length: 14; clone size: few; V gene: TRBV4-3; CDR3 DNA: TGCGCCAGCAGCCAAGATATTCATGCGGATGAAGCTTTCTTT; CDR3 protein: CASSQDIHADEAFF
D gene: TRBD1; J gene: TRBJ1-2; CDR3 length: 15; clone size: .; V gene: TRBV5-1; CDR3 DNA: TGCGCCAGCAGCGCTAGTACGACAGGGGCCTATGGCTACACCTTC; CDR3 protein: CASSASTTGAYGYTF
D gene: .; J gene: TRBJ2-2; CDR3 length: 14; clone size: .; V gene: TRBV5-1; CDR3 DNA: TGCGCCAGCAGCTTCATGGAGGCGGACGGGGAGCTGTTTTTT; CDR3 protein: CASSFMEADGELFF
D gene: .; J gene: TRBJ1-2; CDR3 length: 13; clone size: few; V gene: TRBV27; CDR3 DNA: TGTGCCAGCAGTTTTACGGGGGGCTCTGGCTACACCTTC; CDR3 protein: CASSFTGGSGYTF
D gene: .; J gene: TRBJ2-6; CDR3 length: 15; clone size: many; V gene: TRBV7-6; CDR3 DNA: TGTGCCAGCAGCCCCATAAGCTCTGGGGCCAACGTCCTGACTTTC; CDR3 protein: CASSPISSGANVLTF
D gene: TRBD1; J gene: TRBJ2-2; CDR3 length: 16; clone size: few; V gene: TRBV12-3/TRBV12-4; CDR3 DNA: TGTGCCAGCAGTTTTTACGAGACAGGGGACACCGGGGAGCTGTTTTTT; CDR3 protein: CASSFYETGDTGELFF
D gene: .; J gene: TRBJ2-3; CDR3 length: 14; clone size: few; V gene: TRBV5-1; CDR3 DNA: TGCGCCAGCAGCTTAACACCTAGCACAGATACGCAGTATTTT; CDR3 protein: CASSLTPSTDTQYF